The 30 T cell receptor beta chains presented below share a single source sample, sequenced in a study of neurological immune-mediated disorders. In TCRdb, the 5' RACE reads were re-called with MiXCR into one record per CDR3 protein. The sample carries under 75,000 distinct CDR3 sequences, over 4% recorded once. Sequencing was carried out using PBMCs. The receptors derive from a human donor with multiple sclerosis. The donor label of this sample is uncertain.

Ten or more counts support this clonotype. The chain uses TRBV18 and TRBJ1-2, with TRBD1 matching 7 bases. The germline CDR1 and CDR2 sequences are KGHSH and LQKENI. This CDR3 spans 17 amino acids. The junction had 15 bases not matched to a gene; V was cut back by 3 bases and J by 5 bases. This chain's CDR3 is CASSPETGVIFGYGYTF. As DNA, the CDR3 is TGTGCCAGCTCACCTGAAACAGGGGTGATTTTTGGATATGGCTACACCTTC.

This clonotype has at least ten counts. The chain has TRBV7-2 and TRBJ2-2; D is unclear. CDR3 length: 14 residues. CDR1 and CDR2 (germline): SGHTA, FQGNSA. With 2 bases removed from V and 6 bases from J, the gap between germline ends came to 10 bases. Written as DNA, the CDR3 is TGTGCCAGCAGCTTATCGAGGACGGCCGGGGAGCTGTTTTTT. Its protein product is CASSLSRTAGELFF.

This clonotype was recorded at least ten times. The chain is built from TRBV6-5 and TRBJ1-5; no clear D gene. The CDR3 sequence is 15 residues long. V was trimmed by 0 bases and J by 0 bases, leaving 6 bases between them. Germline V CDR1 and CDR2: MNHEY, SVGAGI. The CDR3 spells CASSYSYGSNQPQHF. CDR3 nucleotide sequence: TGTGCCAGCAGTTACTCGTACGGTAGCAATCAGCCCCAGCATTTT.

At least ten counts were recorded for this clonotype. The genes are TRBV11-2 and TRBJ2-7; 7 nucleotides line up with TRBD1. The CDR3 consists of 14 residues. V lost 1 base to trimming and J lost 3 bases; unmatched junction nucleotides: 3. Germline values: CDR1 SGHAT, CDR2 FQNNGV. CDR3 coding DNA: TGTGCCAGCAGCTTAGGTACAGGGGTCTACGAGCAGTACTTC. This sequence encodes CASSLGTGVYEQYF.

This clonotype was seen at least ten times. This chain uses TRBV5-1 with TRBJ2-1; D possibly uses TRBD1 or TRBD2 (5 bases each). The CDR3 is 14 residues long. V lost 3 bases, J lost 5 bases, and 12 bases lay in between. Germline assignment: CDR1 SGHRS and CDR2 YFSETQ. The CDR3: CASSWAGANNEQFF. The CDR3 DNA follows: TGCGCCAGCAGCTGGGCCGGGGCCAACAATGAGCAGTTCTTC. The full variable domain, in which reference TRBV5-1 and TRBJ2-1 provide the parts outside the CDR3, is KAGVTQTPRYLIKTRGQQVTLSCSPISGHRSVSWYQQTPGQGLQFLFEYFSETQRNKGNFPGRFSGRQFSNSRSEMNVSTLELGDSALYLCASSWAGANNEQFFGPGTRLTVL.

This clonotype has ten or more counts. J is TRBJ2-5 and V is TRBV11-2, with D unresolved. From germline, CDR1 is SGHAT and CDR2 FQNNGV. The V and J ends lost 1 base and 1 base respectively, with 7 bases between them. There are 14 residues in the CDR3. The CDR3 bases are TGTGCCAGCAGCTTAGCTGGCAGCCAAGAGACCCAGTACTTC. This sequence encodes CASSLAGSQETQYF.

This clonotype came up many times. The chain has TRBV12-3 or TRBV12-4 and TRBJ1-3, with D uncertain. This CDR3 is built from 14 residues. V dropped 7 bases and J dropped 4 bases, with 14 bases sitting between them. The chain's CDR3 is CASTREPFGNTIYF. Here the CDR3 DNA reads TGTGCCAGCACACGGGAACCGTTCGGAAACACCATATATTTT.

At least ten counts were recorded for this clonotype. This chain joins TRBV5-1 and TRBJ1-2; 9 bases fit TRBD1. CDR3 length: 14 amino acids. Germline V gene sequence: CDR1 SGHRS, CDR2 YFSETQ. The V and J ends lost 3 bases and 7 bases, in that order; junction bases with no gene match: 7. This CDR3 is CASSSAGQGFGYTF. The CDR3 DNA is TGCGCCAGCAGCTCCGCCGGACAGGGGTTTGGCTACACCTTC.

In its sample, this clonotype was seen a few times. V usage is TRBV4-3 and J usage is TRBJ2-7, with 7 bases fitting TRBD1. From germline, CDR1 is LGHNA and CDR2 YSLEER. This CDR3 has 15 amino acids. The V and J ends lost 1 base and 1 base, in that order; junction bases with no gene match: 4. The CDR3 loop reads CASSQGRGYSYEQYF. The CDR3, as DNA: TGCGCCAGCAGCCAAGGCAGGGGGTATTCCTACGAGCAGTACTTC.

This clonotype was counted ten times or more. V gene TRBV20-1 combines with J gene TRBJ2-1; D is possibly TRBD1 (6 bases). The CDR3 sequence is 16 residues long. CDR1 and CDR2 (germline): DFQATT, SNEGSKA (reference sequence). V gave up 5 bases and J gave up 0 bases, with 17 bases separating them. CDR3 residues: CSAALRDISSYNEQFF. The CDR3 coding sequence is TGCAGTGCTGCATTACGGGACATTTCCTCCTACAATGAGCAGTTCTTC.

This clonotype has a count of ten or more. This chain joins TRBV5-1 and TRBJ2-3; no clear D gene. This CDR3 is 15 amino acids long. Per the germline V gene, CDR1 is SGHRS and CDR2 is YFSETQ. V gave up 2 bases and J gave up 2 bases, with 12 bases separating them. CDR3 DNA sequence: TGCGCCAGCAGCTTAACGGGTTTCCCCACAGATACGCAGTATTTT. It translates to CASSLTGFPTDTQYF.

This clonotype was picked up many times. V usage is TRBV5-1 and J usage is TRBJ2-2; 14 nucleotides agree with TRBD2. CDR1 is SGHRS, CDR2 YFSETQ, per germline. Losses at the gene ends were 4 bases for V and 4 bases for J; bases not matched to a gene: 6. The CDR3 has 17 amino acids. The DNA of the CDR3 is TGCGCCAGCAGCCTTCTGGGACTAGCGGGGGCCACCGGGGAGCTGTTTTTT. It specifies CASSLLGLAGATGELFF.

This clonotype showed up many times. The rearrangement uses TRBV3-1 and TRBJ1-6, with D perhaps TRBD1 (6 bases). The V end lost 1 base, the J end lost 10 bases, and 20 bases lay between the germline ends. CDR3 length: 17 amino acids. CDR1 is LGHDT, CDR2 YNNKEL, per germline (reference sequence). This CDR3 is CASSQALGGGGGSPLHF. The CDR3, as DNA: TGTGCCAGCAGCCAAGCCTTGGGCGGAGGTGGGGGCTCACCCCTCCACTTT.

This clonotype has ten or more counts. This chain links TRBV12-3 or TRBV12-4 with TRBJ2-2; D gene unclear. This CDR3 has 13 residues. V was cut by 3 bases and J by 4 bases, with 6 bases left in between. CDR3 sequence reads: CASSFLATGELFF. The DNA for the CDR3 is TGTGCCAGCAGTTTCTTAGCCACCGGGGAGCTGTTTTTT.

This clonotype was counted ten times or more. The chain links TRBV12-3 or TRBV12-4 to TRBJ1-2; 9 nucleotides line up with TRBD1. Trimming at V came to 6 bases and at J to 3 bases, leaving 11 bases not matched to a gene. The CDR3 has 16 amino acids. This CDR3 reads CASSFRNDRGYYGYTF. The DNA of the CDR3 is TGTGCCAGCAGCTTTCGGAACGACAGGGGGTACTATGGCTACACCTTC.

This clonotype was detected ten times or more. The V gene is TRBV20-1, the J gene TRBJ2-3; D gene ambiguous. CDR3 size: 14 residues. Germline assignment: CDR1 DFQATT and CDR2 SNEGSKA (reference sequence). Trimming cost V 2 bases and J 2 bases, with 11 bases left between them. CDR3 residues: CSARPAIATDTQYF. The CDR3 DNA sequence: TGCAGTGCTAGACCAGCAATTGCCACAGATACGCAGTATTTT.

The table lists this clonotype with many counts. This chain uses TRBV20-1 with TRBJ2-7; D is perhaps TRBD1 (5 bases). The germline V gene has CDR1 DFQATT and CDR2 SNEGSKA (reference sequence). The CDR3 totals 12 residues. CDR3 sequence (DNA): TGCAGGGCCGATGCGGACACCTACGAGCAGTACTTC. This sequence encodes CRADADTYEQYF.

This clonotype was detected many times. This chain connects TRBV5-1 to TRBJ1-2, with D hard to call. The germline CDR1 and CDR2 sequences are SGHRS and YFSETQ. V dropped 1 base and J dropped 7 bases, with 11 bases sitting between them. CDR3 size: 13 residues. CDR3 sequence (DNA): TGCGCCAGCAGCTTGATAAGGGCGTCTGGCTACACCTTC. Residues: CASSLIRASGYTF.

This clonotype was observed many times. The gene calls are TRBV12-3 or TRBV12-4 and TRBJ2-3, with D uncertain. The CDR3 runs 13 residues. V was pared by 7 bases and J by 0 bases, with 8 bases between. The CDR3 DNA reads TGTGCCAGCAATACGGCTAGCACAGATACGCAGTATTTT. Translation: CASNTASTDTQYF.

Many counts were recorded for this clonotype. This rearrangement joins TRBV10-3 to TRBJ2-2; 7 nucleotides match TRBD2. The CDR3 spans 16 residues. V lost 2 bases and J lost 5; bases outside the gene matches: 8. The V gene's germline CDR1 is ENHRY and CDR2 SYGVKD. The CDR3 DNA reads as TGTGCCATCAGTGAGAGGGAAGCGGGGTTTACCGGGGAGCTGTTTTTT. Protein: CAISEREAGFTGELFF.

This clonotype came up many times. This sequence joins TRBV2 and TRBJ1-1; D possibly corresponds to TRBD1 (6 bases). Per germline, CDR1 SNHLY and CDR2 FYNNEI. Trimming shortened V by 7 bases and J by 5 bases, and 14 bases separated the two germline ends. The CDR3 sequence is 13 residues long. The CDR3 spells CASTGGRRTEAFF. Here the CDR3 DNA reads TGTGCCAGCACGGGGGGGCGCCGGACTGAAGCTTTCTTT. Looking up the rest from reference TRBV2 and TRBJ1-1 gives the full variable domain: EPEVTQTPSHQVTQMGQEVILRCVPISNHLYFYWYRQILGQKVEFLVSFYNNEISEKSEIFDDQFSVERPDGSNFTLKIRSTKLEDSAMYFCASTGGRRTEAFFGQGTRLTVV.

This clonotype was detected many times. The chain carries TRBV20-1 and TRBJ1-5; D is undetermined. V dropped 3 bases and J dropped 11 bases, with 11 bases sitting between them. This CDR3 region has 11 residues. The germline V gene has CDR1 DFQATT and CDR2 SNEGSKA (reference sequence). The CDR3 spells CSARSRSTQHF. For the CDR3, the DNA is TGCAGTGCTAGGTCCCGCTCGACCCAGCATTTT.

This clonotype was seen ten or more times. This chain connects TRBV6-5 to TRBJ1-3, with 8 bases matching TRBD1. Looked up from germline, CDR1 is MNHEY and CDR2 is SVGAGI. V gave up 2 bases and J gave up 0 bases; unmatched junction bases: 9. This CDR3 is built from 18 residues. CDR3 sequence: CASSYARGQAYSGNTIYF. Here the CDR3 DNA reads TGTGCCAGCAGTTACGCCAGGGGACAGGCATACTCTGGAAACACCATATATTTT.

This clonotype was counted many times. This chain joins TRBV12-3 or TRBV12-4 and TRBJ1-2, with D unresolved. CDR3 length: 12 amino acids. Trimming left V 5 bases short and J 8 bases short, with 12 bases between. The CDR3 spells CASSINTRGYTF. CDR3 coding DNA: TGTGCCAGCAGTATTAACACGCGCGGCTACACCTTC.

This clonotype was counted many times. The chain uses TRBV5-1 and TRBJ2-3, with a tentative D call TRBD2 (7 bases). The CDR3 sequence is 20 residues long. Germline V CDR1 and CDR2: SGHRS, YFSETQ. The V gene lost 3 bases and the J gene lost 0 bases, with 26 bases spanning the gap. The CDR3 nucleotides read TGCGCCAGCAGCTGGCCCCAGCGGGGACACAAGCACTCTAGCACAGATACGCAGTATTTT. Its translation is CASSWPQRGHKHSSTDTQYF.

This clonotype was found many times. This chain connects TRBV6-6 to TRBJ1-5, with no clear D. The CDR3 is 21 amino acids. The germline gives CDR1 MNHNY, CDR2 SVGAGI (reference sequence). The germline V and J ends were trimmed by 0 bases and 5 bases, with 29 bases remaining between them. CDR3 bases: TGTGCCAGCAGTTACTCGGGGAGGGCTGGCTTTTTAATTCAGCGTGATCAGCCCCAGCATTTT. Translated, it gives CASSYSGRAGFLIQRDQPQHF.

This clonotype has ten or more counts. The chain uses TRBV9 and TRBJ1-1; possible D gene TRBD1, 5 bases. The V end lost 1 base, the J end lost 2 bases, and 6 bases lay between the germline ends. Germline CDR1 is SGDLS and CDR2 is YYNGEE. The CDR3 is made up of 13 amino acids. Written as DNA, the CDR3 is TGTGCCAGCAGCGTATGGGGCAACACTGAAGCTTTCTTT. The encoded protein is CASSVWGNTEAFF.

This clonotype was picked up many times. V and J are TRBV5-6 and TRBJ2-2, with D unclear. Trimming stripped 3 bases from V and 6 bases from J, with 3 bases between. The CDR3 runs to 11 residues. Germline V gene data show CDR1 as SGHDT and CDR2 as YYEEEE. This CDR3 is CASSYAGELFF. The CDR3, as DNA: TGTGCCAGCAGCTACGCCGGGGAGCTGTTTTTT. Full variable domain (remainder filled in from reference TRBV5-6 and TRBJ2-2): DAGVTQSPTHLIKTRGQQVTLRCSPKSGHDTVSWYQQALGQGPQFIFQYYEEEERQRGNFPDRFSGHQFPNYSSELNVNALLLGDSALYLCASSYAGELFFGEGSRLTVL.

This clonotype was found many times. The genes are TRBV29-1 and TRBJ1-5, with unresolved D. With 4 bases removed from V and 4 bases from J, the gap between germline ends came to 11 bases. There are 13 residues in the CDR3. Germline CDR1 SQVTM, CDR2 ANQGSEA. The CDR3 sequence is CSVGEGGNQPQHF. CDR3 coding DNA: TGCAGCGTTGGGGAGGGAGGGAATCAGCCCCAGCATTTT. The full variable domain, with the rest looked up from reference TRBV29-1 and TRBJ1-5, is SAVISQKPSRDICQRGTSLTIQCQVDSQVTMMFWYRQQPGQSLTLIATANQGSEATYESGFVIDKFPISRPNLTFSTLTVSNMSPEDSSIYLCSVGEGGNQPQHFGDGTRLSIL.

This clonotype was picked up many times. The genes are TRBV20-1 and TRBJ2-7, with D tentatively TRBD1 (6 bases). The CDR3 has 14 residues. The V end was cut by 0 bases, the J end by 7 bases, with 16 bases between. The germline CDR1 and CDR2 sequences are DFQATT and SNEGSKA (reference sequence). DNA of the CDR3: TGCAGTGCTAGAGATGGGGCTCTCCAGGGGGAGCAGTACTTC. It translates to CSARDGALQGEQYF.